Listed here is a single TCR beta chain. The antigen is not known. Some clones are missing from TCRdb's copy, which holds only in-frame ones; the method was immunoSEQ multiplex PCR. Seen here are about 82,000 clones, approximately 87% observed once, and the top ten hold 0.7% to 0.9%. Any history of autoimmune disease or systemic immunosuppression disqualified patients. V gave up 0 bases and J gave up 4 bases, with 12 bases separating them. Germline V gene sequence: CDR1 SGHTA, CDR2 FQGNSA. CDR3 length: 15 amino acids. These data are taken from a study of OX40 agonist ivuxolimab in advanced cancers. Study observations and caveats: Some of the nonresponding patients also showed low levels of normalized T-cell clonal expansion. The investigators did not determine what antigen specificity the expanded peripheral T cells had.

The rearrangement links TRBV7-2 to TRBJ1-2; D ambiguous. The input for sequencing was CD4+ or CD8+ T cells sorted from blood, taken in a trial of the OX40 agonist ivuxolimab. The receptor was isolated from an adult with an advanced solid tumor such as melanoma, head and neck, liver or kidney cancer. The CDR3 DNA reads as TGTGCCAGCAGCTTAGCGCATTGGGATCCCTATGGCTACACCTTC. As protein: CASSLAHWDPYGYTF.